This T cell receptor (beta chain) derives from a study of blood T cell repertoires in COVID-19. Whole-study context: Collection of acute and convalescent COVID-19 samples took place in the United States, Italy and Spain.

In the authors' methods: Reference gene primer amplification gave estimated nucleated cell counts. Profiled with immunoSEQ multiplex PCR; TCRdb holds only in-frame clones, not every one. The V and J calls and clone size are taken from that table; D and trimming were inferred from the DNA. The table lists hundreds of thousands of clones, approximately 84% of them singletons. The CDR3 is made up of 14 amino acids. Trimming shortened V by 5 bases and J by 5 bases, and 10 bases separated the two germline ends. The germline gives CDR1 SGHVS, CDR2 FQNEAQ. The clonotype originates from a man aged 50 to 60 with COVID-19, enrolled during active disease. The chain is built from TRBV7-8 and TRBJ1-6; no firm D call. Sequencing was performed on peripheral blood. The CDR3, as DNA: TGTGCCAGCAGCCAGCAGGCAAATAATTCACCCCTCCACTTT. This translates into CASSQQANNSPLHF.